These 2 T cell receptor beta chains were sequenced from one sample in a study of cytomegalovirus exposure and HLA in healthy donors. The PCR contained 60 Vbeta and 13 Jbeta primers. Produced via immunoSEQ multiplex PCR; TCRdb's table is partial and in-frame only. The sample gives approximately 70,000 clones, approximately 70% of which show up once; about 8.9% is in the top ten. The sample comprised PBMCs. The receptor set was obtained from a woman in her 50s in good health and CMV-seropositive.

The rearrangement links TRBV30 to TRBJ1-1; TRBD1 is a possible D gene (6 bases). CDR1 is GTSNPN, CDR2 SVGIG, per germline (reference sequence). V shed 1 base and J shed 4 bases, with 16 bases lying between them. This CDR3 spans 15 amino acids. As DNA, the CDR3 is TGTGCCTGGAGTGCAAAGAACAGGGTGTTCACTGAAGCTTTCTTT. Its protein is CAWSAKNRVFTEAFF.

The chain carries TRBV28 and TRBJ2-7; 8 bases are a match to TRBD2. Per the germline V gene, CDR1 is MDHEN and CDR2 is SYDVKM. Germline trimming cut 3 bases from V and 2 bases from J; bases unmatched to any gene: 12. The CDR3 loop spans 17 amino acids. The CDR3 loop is CASSFRDIKRGPYEQYF. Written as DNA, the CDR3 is TGTGCCAGCAGTTTCCGGGACATCAAGCGGGGGCCCTACGAGCAGTACTTC.